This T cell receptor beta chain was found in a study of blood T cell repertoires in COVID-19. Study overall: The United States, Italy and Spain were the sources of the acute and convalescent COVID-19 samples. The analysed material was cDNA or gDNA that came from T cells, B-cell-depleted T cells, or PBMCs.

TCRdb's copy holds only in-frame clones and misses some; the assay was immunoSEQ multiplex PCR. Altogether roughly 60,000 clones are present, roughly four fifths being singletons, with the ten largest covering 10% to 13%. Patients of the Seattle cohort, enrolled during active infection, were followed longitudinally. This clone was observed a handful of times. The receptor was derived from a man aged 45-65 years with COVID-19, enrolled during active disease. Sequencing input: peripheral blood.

CDR3 in DNA: TGTGCCAGCATTAGGGGACAGGTGAACACTGAAGCTTTCTTT. It specifies CASIRGQVNTEAFF. This rearrangement joins TRBV6-6 to TRBJ1-1; TRBD1 matches at 8 bases. V was clipped by 7 bases and J by 0 bases; unmatched bases: 4. Looked up from germline, CDR1 is MNHNY and CDR2 is SVGAGI (reference sequence). The CDR3 is 14 amino acids.